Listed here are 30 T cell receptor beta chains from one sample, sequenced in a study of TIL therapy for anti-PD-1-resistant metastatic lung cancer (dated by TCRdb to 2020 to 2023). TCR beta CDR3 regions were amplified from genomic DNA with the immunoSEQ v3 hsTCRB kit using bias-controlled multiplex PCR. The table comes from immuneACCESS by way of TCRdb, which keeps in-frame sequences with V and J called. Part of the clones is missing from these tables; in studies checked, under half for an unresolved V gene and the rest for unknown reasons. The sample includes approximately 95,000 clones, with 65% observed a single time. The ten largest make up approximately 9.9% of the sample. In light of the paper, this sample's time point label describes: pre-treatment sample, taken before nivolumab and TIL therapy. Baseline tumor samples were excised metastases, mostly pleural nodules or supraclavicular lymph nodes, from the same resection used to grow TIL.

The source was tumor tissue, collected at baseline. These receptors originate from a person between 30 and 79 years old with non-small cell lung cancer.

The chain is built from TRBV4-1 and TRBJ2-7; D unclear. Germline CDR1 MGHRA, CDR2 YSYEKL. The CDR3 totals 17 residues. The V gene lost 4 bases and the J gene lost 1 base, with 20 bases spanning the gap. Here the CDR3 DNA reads TGCGCCAGCAGCCGTTGGGCCGCGCCAATAGAGTCCTACGAGCAGTACTTC. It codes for CASSRWAAPIESYEQYF.

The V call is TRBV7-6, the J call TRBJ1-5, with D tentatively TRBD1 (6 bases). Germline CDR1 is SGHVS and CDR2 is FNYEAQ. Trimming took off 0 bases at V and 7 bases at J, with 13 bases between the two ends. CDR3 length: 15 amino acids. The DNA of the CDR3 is TGTGCCAGCAGCTTAGCCCAGAGGGGGGGCCAGCCCCAGCATTTT. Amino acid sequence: CASSLAQRGGQPQHF. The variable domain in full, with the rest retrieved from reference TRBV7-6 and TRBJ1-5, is GAGVSQSPRYKVTKRGQDVALRCDPISGHVSLYWYRQALGQGPEFLTYFNYEAQQDKSGLPNDRFSAERPEGSISTLTIQRTEQRDSAMYRCASSLAQRGGQPQHFGDGTRLSIL.

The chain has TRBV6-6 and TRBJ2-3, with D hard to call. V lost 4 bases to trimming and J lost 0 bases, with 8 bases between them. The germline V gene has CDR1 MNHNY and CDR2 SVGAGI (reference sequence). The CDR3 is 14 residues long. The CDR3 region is CASSSSSSTDTQYF. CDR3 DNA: TGTGCCAGCAGTTCCTCGAGTAGCACAGATACGCAGTATTTT.

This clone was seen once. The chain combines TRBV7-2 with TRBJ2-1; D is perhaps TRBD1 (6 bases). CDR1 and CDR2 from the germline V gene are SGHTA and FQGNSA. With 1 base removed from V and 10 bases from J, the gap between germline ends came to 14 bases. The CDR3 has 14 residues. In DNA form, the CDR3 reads TGTGCCAGCAGCTTAGTGGGGGCCGGGTCAGAGCAGTTCTTC. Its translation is CASSLVGAGSEQFF.

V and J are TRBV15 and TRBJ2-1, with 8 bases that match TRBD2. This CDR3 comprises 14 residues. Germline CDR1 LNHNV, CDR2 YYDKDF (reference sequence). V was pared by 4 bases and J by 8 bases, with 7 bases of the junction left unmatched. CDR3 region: CATSTRRGGDEQFF. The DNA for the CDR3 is TGTGCCACCAGCACCCGACGGGGGGGCGATGAGCAGTTCTTC.

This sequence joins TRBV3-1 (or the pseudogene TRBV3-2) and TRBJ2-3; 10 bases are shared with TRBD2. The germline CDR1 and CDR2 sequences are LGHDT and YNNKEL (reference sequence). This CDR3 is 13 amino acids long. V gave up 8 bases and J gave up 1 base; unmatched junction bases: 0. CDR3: CASGTSGTDTQYF. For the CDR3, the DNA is TGTGCCAGCGGGACTAGCGGCACAGATACGCAGTATTTT.

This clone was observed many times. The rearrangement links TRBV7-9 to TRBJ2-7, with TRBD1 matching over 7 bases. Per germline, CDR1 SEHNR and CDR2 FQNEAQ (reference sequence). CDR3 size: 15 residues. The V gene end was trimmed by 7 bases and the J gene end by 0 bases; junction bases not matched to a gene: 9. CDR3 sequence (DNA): TGTGCCAGCACCCGAACAGGGGTTAGCTCCTACGAGCAGTACTTC. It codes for CASTRTGVSSYEQYF.

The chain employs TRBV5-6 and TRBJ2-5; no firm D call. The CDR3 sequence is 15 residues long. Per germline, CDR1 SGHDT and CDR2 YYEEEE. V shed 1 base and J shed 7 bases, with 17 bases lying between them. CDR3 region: CASSLLWALKGTQYF. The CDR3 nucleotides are TGTGCCAGCAGCTTGCTCTGGGCACTAAAGGGGACCCAGTACTTC.

The CDR3 reads CASSLEEGKLFF. The CDR3 DNA sequence: TGTGCCAGCAGCCTGGAGGAGGGGAAACTGTTTTTT. This rearrangement joins TRBV7-9 to TRBJ1-4, with a tentative D call TRBD1 (5 bases). The CDR3 sequence is 12 residues long. Germline V CDR1 and CDR2: SEHNR, FQNEAQ (reference sequence). Trimming pared 5 bases from V and 11 bases from J, leaving 12 bases between.

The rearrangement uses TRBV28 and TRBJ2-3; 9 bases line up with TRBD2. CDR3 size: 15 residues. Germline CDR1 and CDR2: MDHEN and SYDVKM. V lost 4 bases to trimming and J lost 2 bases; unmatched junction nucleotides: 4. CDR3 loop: CASSSRLAVTDTQYF. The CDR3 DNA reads TGTGCCAGCAGTTCTCGACTAGCGGTCACAGATACGCAGTATTTT.

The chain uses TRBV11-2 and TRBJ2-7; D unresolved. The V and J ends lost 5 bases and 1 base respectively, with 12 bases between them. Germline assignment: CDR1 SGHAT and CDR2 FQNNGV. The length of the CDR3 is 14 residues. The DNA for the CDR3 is TGTGCCAGCAGCCCTACAGACATTTCCTACGAGCAGTACTTC. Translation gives CASSPTDISYEQYF.

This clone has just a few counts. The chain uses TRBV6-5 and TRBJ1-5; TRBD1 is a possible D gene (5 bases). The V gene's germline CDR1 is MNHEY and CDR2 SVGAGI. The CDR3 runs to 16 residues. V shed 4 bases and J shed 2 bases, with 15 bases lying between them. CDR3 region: CASSSRGAGGNQPQHF. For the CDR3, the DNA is TGTGCCAGCAGTTCAAGGGGAGCTGGCGGCAATCAGCCCCAGCATTTT.

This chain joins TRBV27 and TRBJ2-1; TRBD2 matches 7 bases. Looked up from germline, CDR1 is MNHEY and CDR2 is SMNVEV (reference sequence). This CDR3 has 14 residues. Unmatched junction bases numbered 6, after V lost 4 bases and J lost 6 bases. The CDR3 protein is CASSWEGRRNEQFF. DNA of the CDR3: TGTGCCAGCAGTTGGGAGGGGAGGCGCAATGAGCAGTTCTTC.

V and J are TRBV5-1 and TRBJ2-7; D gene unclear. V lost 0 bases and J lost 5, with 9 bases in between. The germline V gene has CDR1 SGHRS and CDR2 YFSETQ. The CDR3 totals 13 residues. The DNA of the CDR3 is TGCGCCAGCAGCTTGGGTGGGTCCGACGAGCAGTACTTC. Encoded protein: CASSLGGSDEQYF.

The CDR3 protein is CASSIGSGSSYEQYF. The CDR3 bases are TGTGCCAGTAGTATTGGCTCCGGTAGCTCCTACGAGCAGTACTTC. The rearrangement joins TRBV19 to TRBJ2-7; D gene unclear. Germline loops: CDR1 LNHDA, CDR2 SQIVND (reference sequence). The CDR3 sequence is 15 residues long. V was clipped by 3 bases and J by 0 bases, with 12 bases between them. The full variable domain, with the rest looked up from reference TRBV19 and TRBJ2-7, is DGGITQSPKYLFRKEGQNVTLSCEQNLNHDAMYWYRQDPGQGLRLIYYSQIVNDFQKGDIAEGYSVSREKKESFPLTVTSAQKNPTAFYLCASSIGSGSSYEQYFGPGTRLTVT.

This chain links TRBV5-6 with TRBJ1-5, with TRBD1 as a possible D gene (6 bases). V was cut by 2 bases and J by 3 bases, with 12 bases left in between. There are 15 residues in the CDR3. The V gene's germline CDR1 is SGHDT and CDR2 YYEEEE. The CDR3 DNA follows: TGTGCCAGCAGCTTCGCGGGGGCCACCAATCAGCCCCAGCATTTT. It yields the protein CASSFAGATNQPQHF.

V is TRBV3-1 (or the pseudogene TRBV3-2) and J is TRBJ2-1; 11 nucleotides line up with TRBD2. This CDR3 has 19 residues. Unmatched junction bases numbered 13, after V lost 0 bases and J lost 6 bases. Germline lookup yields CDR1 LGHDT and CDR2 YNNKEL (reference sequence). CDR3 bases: TGTGCCAGCAGCCAAGATCCCTTTATAGCGGGAGGGCGGTTCAATGAGCAGTTCTTC. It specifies CASSQDPFIAGGRFNEQFF.

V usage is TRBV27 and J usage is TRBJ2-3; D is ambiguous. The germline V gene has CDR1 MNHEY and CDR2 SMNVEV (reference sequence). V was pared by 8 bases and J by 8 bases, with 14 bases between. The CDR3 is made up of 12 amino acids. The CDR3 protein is CASHPRSGTQYF. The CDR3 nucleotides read TGTGCCAGCCATCCTAGGTCTGGTACGCAGTATTTT.

The CDR3 DNA follows: TGTGCCAGCAGCAGTCAAGCGGGGCCTCGCACAGATACGCAGTATTTT. It encodes CASSSQAGPRTDTQYF. The chain couples TRBV5-5 to TRBJ2-3, with TRBD2 matching 7 bases. The V gene end was trimmed by 4 bases and the J gene end by 1 base; junction bases not matched to a gene: 9. The CDR3 runs 16 residues. CDR1 is SGHKS, CDR2 YYEKEE, per germline (reference sequence). Full variable domain (missing parts from reference TRBV5-5 and TRBJ2-3): DAGVTQSPTHLIKTRGQQVTLRCSPISGHKSVSWYQQVLGQGPQFIFQYYEKEERGRGNFPDRFSARQFPNYSSELNVNALLLGDSALYLCASSSQAGPRTDTQYFGPGTRLTVL.

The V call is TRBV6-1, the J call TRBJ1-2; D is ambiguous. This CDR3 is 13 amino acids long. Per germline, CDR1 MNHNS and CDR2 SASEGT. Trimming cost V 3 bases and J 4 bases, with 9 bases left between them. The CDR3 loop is CASSEVGFYGYTF. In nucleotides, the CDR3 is TGTGCCAGCAGTGAGGTGGGGTTCTATGGCTACACCTTC.

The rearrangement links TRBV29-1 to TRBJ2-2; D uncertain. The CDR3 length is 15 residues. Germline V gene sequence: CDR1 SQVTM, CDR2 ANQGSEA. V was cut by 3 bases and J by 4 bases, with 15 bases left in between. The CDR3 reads CSVDPRRKSTGELFF. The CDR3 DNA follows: TGCAGCGTTGATCCCCGACGGAAGAGCACCGGGGAGCTGTTTTTT.

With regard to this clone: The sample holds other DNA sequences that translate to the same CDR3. Here the CDR3 reads CASSPRQGGTDTQYF. CDR3 in DNA: TGTGCCAGCAGCCCGAGACAGGGTGGAACAGATACGCAGTATTTT. J is TRBJ2-3 and V is TRBV5-4; TRBD1 aligns across 7 bases. V shed 4 bases, J shed 3 bases, and the junction held 8 bases outside the gene matches. The CDR3 is 15 amino acids. Germline V gives CDR1 SGHNT, CDR2 YYREEE (reference sequence).

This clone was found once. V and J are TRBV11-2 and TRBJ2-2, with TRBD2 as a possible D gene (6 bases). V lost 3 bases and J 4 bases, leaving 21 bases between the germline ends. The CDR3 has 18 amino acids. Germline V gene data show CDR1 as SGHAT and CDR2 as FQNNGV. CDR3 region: CASSFNRRGAQGTGELFF. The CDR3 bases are TGTGCCAGCAGCTTTAACCGCCGCGGGGCGCAAGGCACCGGGGAGCTGTTTTTT.

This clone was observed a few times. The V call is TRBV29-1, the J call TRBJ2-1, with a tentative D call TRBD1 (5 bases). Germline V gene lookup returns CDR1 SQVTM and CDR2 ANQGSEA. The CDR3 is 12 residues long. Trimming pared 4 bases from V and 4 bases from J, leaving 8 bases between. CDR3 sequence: CSVGQSYNEQFF. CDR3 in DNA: TGCAGCGTTGGACAGTCATACAATGAGCAGTTCTTC.

CDR3 in DNA: TGTGCCAGCAGTCCAGGGGACTATGGCTACACCTTC. Encoded protein: CASSPGDYGYTF. The chain couples TRBV12-3 or TRBV12-4 to TRBJ1-2, with D perhaps matching TRBD1 (6 bases). The CDR3 contains 12 residues. Trimming took 5 bases from V and 3 from J, leaving 7 bases between them.

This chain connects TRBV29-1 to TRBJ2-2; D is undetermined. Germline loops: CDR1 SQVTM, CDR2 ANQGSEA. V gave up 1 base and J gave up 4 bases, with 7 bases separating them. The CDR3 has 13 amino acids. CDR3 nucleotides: TGCAGCGTTGAAGGATTGTCCACCGGGGAGCTGTTTTTT. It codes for CSVEGLSTGELFF.

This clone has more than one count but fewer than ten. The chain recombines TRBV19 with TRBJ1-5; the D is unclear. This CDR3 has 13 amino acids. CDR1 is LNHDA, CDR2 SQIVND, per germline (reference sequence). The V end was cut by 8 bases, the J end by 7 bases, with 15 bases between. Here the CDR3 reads CASEDRAGQPQHF. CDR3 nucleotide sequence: TGTGCCAGTGAAGATAGGGCTGGGCAGCCCCAGCATTTT.

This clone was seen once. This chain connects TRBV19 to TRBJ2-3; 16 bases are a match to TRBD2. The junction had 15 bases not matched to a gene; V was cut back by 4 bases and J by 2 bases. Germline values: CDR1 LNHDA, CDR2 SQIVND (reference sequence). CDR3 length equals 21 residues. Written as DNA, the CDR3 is TGTGCCAGTAGTACCCGCCCCGGGACTAGCGGGAGGGCCCGGTTCACAGATACGCAGTATTTT. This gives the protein CASSTRPGTSGRARFTDTQYF.

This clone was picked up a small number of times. The CDR3 loop reads CASSWTSGIGSYNEQFF. The CDR3 coding sequence is TGTGCCAGCAGCTGGACTAGCGGGATTGGGTCCTACAATGAGCAGTTCTTC. The gene calls are TRBV11-2 and TRBJ2-1, with 12 bases that match TRBD2. The CDR3 is made up of 17 amino acids. Germline V gene lookup returns CDR1 SGHAT and CDR2 FQNNGV. Losses at the gene ends were 4 bases for V and 1 base for J; bases not matched to a gene: 5.

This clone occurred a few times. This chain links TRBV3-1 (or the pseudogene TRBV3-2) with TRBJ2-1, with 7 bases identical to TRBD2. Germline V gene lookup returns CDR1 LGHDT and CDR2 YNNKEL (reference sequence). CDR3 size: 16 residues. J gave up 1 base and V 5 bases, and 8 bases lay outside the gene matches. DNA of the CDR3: TGTGCCAGCAGCAACCGCGGGGGTTGGTCCTACAATGAGCAGTTCTTC. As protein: CASSNRGGWSYNEQFF.